Following are 21 T cell receptor beta chains from one sample sequenced in a study of T cells in Graves' hyperthyroidism and ophthalmopathy. Amplified regions were TCR beta CDR3 sequences from RNA transcripts. RT-PCR in the first round (using the HTBI primer set) targeted the TCR CDR3. Each CDR3 protein gets one entry after TCRdb re-called the multiplex PCR reads with MiXCR. In the table there are about 380,000 distinct CDR3 sequences, more than 11% of which are singletons. Sequencing used blood. These receptors originate from a woman aged 55-69 years with Graves' hyperthyroidism.

V usage is TRBV10-3 and J usage is TRBJ2-5; D is unresolved. The length of the CDR3 is 13 residues. Germline loops: CDR1 ENHRY, CDR2 SYGVKD. V lost 2 bases and J lost 3, with 7 bases in between. The CDR3 loop reads CAISELPKETQYF. The DNA for the CDR3 is TGTGCCATCAGTGAGCTTCCAAAAGAGACCCAGTACTTC.

This clonotype was seen at least ten times. V usage is TRBV19 and J usage is TRBJ1-1, with a possible D match to TRBD1 (5 bases). This CDR3 is 13 amino acids long. Germline V CDR1 and CDR2: LNHDA, SQIVND (reference sequence). Deletions cut 3 bases from V and 9 bases from J, with 14 bases between. The CDR3 sequence is CASSIAGLPKAFF. CDR3 bases: TGTGCCAGTAGTATTGCGGGGCTCCCGAAAGCTTTCTTT.

This clonotype occurred many times. The chain recombines TRBV11-3 with TRBJ2-1; 11 bases match TRBD2. CDR3 size: 16 residues. V trimming: 5 bases; J trimming: 5 bases; junction bases outside the gene matches: 8. The germline V gene has CDR1 SGHNT and CDR2 YENEEA. The CDR3 DNA is TGTGCCAGCAGCCTTTCCTCTAGCGGGAGGCACAATGAGCAGTTCTTC. This translates into CASSLSSSGRHNEQFF.

There are a few counts of this clonotype. The V and J genes are TRBV5-8 and TRBJ2-1; tentatively, D is TRBD1 (6 bases). Germline CDR1 reads SGHTS; CDR2 reads YDEGEE. The CDR3 runs to 13 residues. V dropped 4 bases and J dropped 5 bases, with 10 bases sitting between them. The CDR3, as DNA: TGTGCCAGCAGCCAGGACAGCAACAATGAGCAGTTCTTC. Protein product: CASSQDSNNEQFF.

This clonotype was counted at least ten times. For the CDR3, the DNA is TGCAGCGTTGTCACAGGGGGTTATGGCTACACCTTC. It yields the protein CSVVTGGYGYTF. The rearrangement uses TRBV29-1 and TRBJ1-2; 8 bases line up with TRBD1. Germline CDR1 SQVTM, CDR2 ANQGSEA. Trimming at V came to 4 bases and at J to 5 bases, leaving 3 bases not matched to a gene. The CDR3 covers 12 residues.

V gene TRBV5-1 combines with J gene TRBJ1-1; D not resolved. The CDR3 runs to 15 residues. Trimming removed 0 bases from V and 1 base from J, with 10 bases in between. The germline V gene has CDR1 SGHRS and CDR2 YFSETQ. The CDR3 DNA reads TGCGCCAGCAGCTTGGATCCCCGAAAGAACACTGAAGCTTTCTTT. Protein sequence: CASSLDPRKNTEAFF. Based on the CDR3 plus reference TRBV5-1 and TRBJ1-1, the full variable domain is KAGVTQTPRYLIKTRGQQVTLSCSPISGHRSVSWYQQTPGQGLQFLFEYFSETQRNKGNFPGRFSGRQFSNSRSEMNVSTLELGDSALYLCASSLDPRKNTEAFFGQGTRLTVV.

This clonotype was found many times. J is TRBJ2-1 and V is TRBV19; 14 nucleotides line up with TRBD2. This CDR3 has 16 amino acids. V shed 3 bases and J 9 bases; nucleotides not matched to a gene: 7. Germline lookup yields CDR1 LNHDA and CDR2 SQIVND (reference sequence). The CDR3 sequence is CASSIMGLAGAREQFF. The CDR3 region has the DNA TGTGCCAGTAGTATCATGGGACTAGCGGGAGCGCGTGAGCAGTTCTTC.

This clonotype was seen many times. The chain combines TRBV12-3 or TRBV12-4 with TRBJ2-2; 10 nucleotides match TRBD1. Losses at the gene ends were 2 bases for V and 4 bases for J; bases not matched to a gene: 4. This CDR3 has 16 amino acids. The CDR3 DNA follows: TGTGCCAGCAGTTTAATAGGACAGGGGGGCACCGGGGAGCTGTTTTTT. Translating gives CASSLIGQGGTGELFF.

This clonotype has at least ten counts. The chain recombines TRBV29-1 with TRBJ2-1; 7 nucleotides agree with TRBD1. The length of the CDR3 is 12 residues. V lost 7 bases and J lost 5; bases outside the gene matches: 5. CDR1 SQVTM and CDR2 ANQGSEA come from the germline V gene. DNA for the CDR3: TGCAGCGGTGGACAGGAAAACAATGAGCAGTTCTTC. Translated: CSGGQENNEQFF.

V usage is TRBV4-2 and J usage is TRBJ2-7; no clear D gene. The CDR3 loop spans 13 amino acids. Per the germline V gene, CDR1 is LGHNA and CDR2 is YNFKEQ. V was trimmed by 1 base and J by 7 bases, leaving 11 bases between them. CDR3 region: CASSQVSTGEQYF. The CDR3 coding sequence is TGTGCCAGCAGCCAAGTATCGACGGGTGAGCAGTACTTC.

The chain combines TRBV27 with TRBJ2-1, with D hard to call. Trimming shortened V by 8 bases and J by 0 bases, and 11 bases separated the two germline ends. Germline V gives CDR1 MNHEY, CDR2 SMNVEV (reference sequence). CDR3 size: 14 residues. The CDR3 DNA follows: TGTGCCAGCGGAAGCGTCCGCTCCTACAATGAGCAGTTCTTC. Amino acids: CASGSVRSYNEQFF.

The chain couples TRBV19 to TRBJ2-1; D possibly corresponds to TRBD2 (6 bases). Trimming pared 5 bases from V and 5 bases from J, leaving 16 bases between. This CDR3 contains 15 residues. From germline, CDR1 is LNHDA and CDR2 SQIVND (reference sequence). The CDR3 nucleotides are TGTGCCAGTAGTTCGGGACTCTACCGTAACAATGAGCAGTTCTTC. Amino acids: CASSSGLYRNNEQFF.

Many counts were recorded for this clonotype. The V and J genes are TRBV12-3 or TRBV12-4 and TRBJ2-3; 13 nucleotides match TRBD2. The V segment lost 3 bases and the J segment 5 bases; nucleotides outside the gene matches: 11. The CDR3 length is 18 residues. CDR3: CASSFPGRTSGSGDTQYF. The CDR3 coding sequence is TGTGCCAGCAGTTTTCCTGGGCGGACTAGCGGGAGTGGAGATACGCAGTATTTT.

This clonotype occurred many times. This chain joins TRBV11-2 and TRBJ2-2; D possibly corresponds to TRBD1 (6 bases). V dropped 7 bases and J dropped 4 bases, with 10 bases sitting between them. The CDR3 sequence is 13 residues long. Germline V gene data show CDR1 as SGHAT and CDR2 as FQNNGV. CDR3 DNA sequence: TGTGCCAGCATCCAACAGGGCACCGGGGAGCTGTTTTTT. Protein product: CASIQQGTGELFF.

This clonotype was observed at least ten times. V gene TRBV11-2 combines with J gene TRBJ2-6, with TRBD2 as a possible D gene (5 bases). Germline V gives CDR1 SGHAT, CDR2 FQNNGV. The CDR3 is 18 residues long. The V and J ends lost 5 bases and 0 bases respectively, with 17 bases between them. The CDR3 nucleotides are TGTGCCAGCAGCCGCCCCTTCCGACGGGACTCTGGGGCCAACGTCCTGACTTTC. This translates into CASSRPFRRDSGANVLTF.

The sample holds many counts of this clonotype. V and J are TRBV28 and TRBJ2-1, with D possibly being TRBD2 (6 bases). V was pared by 5 bases and J by 0 bases, with 17 bases between. The CDR3 contains 17 residues. Germline V gene data show CDR1 as MDHEN and CDR2 as SYDVKM. As DNA, the CDR3 is TGTGCCAGCAGTCCCCTCCGACTAGGGTCCTCCTACAATGAGCAGTTCTTC. Its protein is CASSPLRLGSSYNEQFF.

A few counts support this clonotype. The chain couples TRBV7-9 to TRBJ1-4; 7 bases fit TRBD1. J was trimmed by 2 bases and V by 8 bases; bases with no gene match: 2. The CDR3 covers 13 residues. Germline CDR1 is SEHNR and CDR2 is FQNEAQ (reference sequence). The CDR3 region has the DNA TGTGCCAGCCAGGGGGTCACTAATGAAAAACTGTTTTTT. This translates into CASQGVTNEKLFF. Complete variable domain (other parts from reference TRBV7-9 and TRBJ1-4): DTGVSQNPRHKITKRGQNVTFRCDPISEHNRLYWYRQTLGQGPEFLTYFQNEAQLEKSRLLSDRFSAERPKGSFSTLEIQRTEQGDSAMYLCASQGVTNEKLFFGSGTQLSVL.

This clonotype has a count of ten or more. The V and J genes are TRBV5-1 and TRBJ2-3; 11 bases are a match to TRBD2. The CDR3 extends over 15 amino acids. Germline assignment: CDR1 SGHRS and CDR2 YFSETQ. V lost 0 bases, J lost 5 bases, and 2 bases stayed unmatched. The CDR3 here is CASSLVAGGQDTQYF. The CDR3 nucleotides read TGCGCCAGCAGCTTGGTAGCGGGAGGGCAAGATACGCAGTATTTT. The variable domain in full, completed from reference TRBV5-1 and TRBJ2-3, reads KAGVTQTPRYLIKTRGQQVTLSCSPISGHRSVSWYQQTPGQGLQFLFEYFSETQRNKGNFPGRFSGRQFSNSRSEMNVSTLELGDSALYLCASSLVAGGQDTQYFGPGTRLTVL.

This clonotype came up many times. The V and J genes are TRBV29-1 and TRBJ1-1; D gene ambiguous. Per germline, CDR1 SQVTM and CDR2 ANQGSEA. V lost 3 bases and J lost 1, with 9 bases in between. This CDR3 comprises 13 residues. CDR3 nucleotide sequence: TGCAGCGTTGAGGGCAGGCAGAACACTGAAGCTTTCTTT. It encodes CSVEGRQNTEAFF.

This chain connects TRBV7-9 to TRBJ2-1, with D possibly being TRBD1 (6 bases). V lost 5 bases and J 9 bases, leaving 23 bases between the germline ends. The CDR3 has 16 residues. The germline V gene encodes CDR1 SEHNR and CDR2 FQNEAQ (reference sequence). The CDR3 sequence: CASSPMMGHRRVEQFF. CDR3 coding DNA: TGTGCCAGCAGCCCTATGATGGGACACCGAAGGGTTGAGCAGTTCTTC. The variable domain in full, with the rest retrieved from reference TRBV7-9 and TRBJ2-1, is DTGVSQNPRHKITKRGQNVTFRCDPISEHNRLYWYRQTLGQGPEFLTYFQNEAQLEKSRLLSDRFSAERPKGSFSTLEIQRTEQGDSAMYLCASSPMMGHRRVEQFFGPGTRLTVL.

The V and J genes are TRBV5-1 and TRBJ1-1, with D maybe TRBD1 (5 bases). The CDR3 spans 18 residues. V shed 2 bases and J shed 0 bases, with 20 bases lying between them. In germline, CDR1 is SGHRS, CDR2 YFSETQ. The chain's CDR3 is CASSLGVGYLGLNTEAFF. The CDR3 DNA reads as TGCGCCAGCAGCTTAGGGGTCGGGTACCTGGGGCTGAACACTGAAGCTTTCTTT. Supplemented by reference TRBV5-1 and TRBJ1-1, the full variable domain reads KAGVTQTPRYLIKTRGQQVTLSCSPISGHRSVSWYQQTPGQGLQFLFEYFSETQRNKGNFPGRFSGRQFSNSRSEMNVSTLELGDSALYLCASSLGVGYLGLNTEAFFGQGTRLTVV.